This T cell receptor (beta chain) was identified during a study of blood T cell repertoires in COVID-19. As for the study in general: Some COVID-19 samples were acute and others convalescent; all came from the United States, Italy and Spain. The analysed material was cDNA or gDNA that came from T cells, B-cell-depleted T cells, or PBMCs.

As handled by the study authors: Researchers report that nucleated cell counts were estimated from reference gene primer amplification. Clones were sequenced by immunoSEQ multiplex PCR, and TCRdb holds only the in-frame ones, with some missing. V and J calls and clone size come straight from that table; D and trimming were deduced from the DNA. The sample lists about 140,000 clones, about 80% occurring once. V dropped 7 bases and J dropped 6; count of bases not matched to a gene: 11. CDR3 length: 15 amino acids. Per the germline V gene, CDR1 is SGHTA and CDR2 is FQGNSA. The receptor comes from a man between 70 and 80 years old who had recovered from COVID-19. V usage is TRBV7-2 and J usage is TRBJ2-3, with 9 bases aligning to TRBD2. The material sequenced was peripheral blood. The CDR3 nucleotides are TGTGCCAGCATCCTGGGAGGAGCGGGAGGTGATACGCAGTATTTT. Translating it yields CASILGGAGGDTQYF.